Many counts were recorded for the clone carrying this T cell receptor beta chain. This entry belongs to a study of T cells in Graves' hyperthyroidism and ophthalmopathy. Background on the study: Peripheral blood was acquired at first diagnosis, ahead of any therapy whatsoever.

The V end was cut by 3 bases, the J end by 8 bases, with 17 bases between. The CDR3 is made up of 15 amino acids. Germline-derived CDR1 and CDR2 are MNHEY and SMNVEV (reference sequence). The CDR3 regions of TCR beta were amplified from RNA transcripts. A first-round RT-PCR of the TCR CDR3 used the HTBI primer set. TCRdb ran MiXCR on the multiplex PCR reads and lists one entry per CDR3 protein. The profile shows fewer than 650,000 distinct CDR3 sequences, 13% to 15% of them singletons. J is TRBJ2-1 and V is TRBV27; D is undetermined. The sequence was obtained from a woman in her thirties or forties with Graves' hyperthyroidism. Sequenced material: blood. CDR3 amino acids: CASSFIEGRLDEQFF. In DNA, the CDR3 is TGTGCCAGCAGTTTCATAGAAGGGCGTCTCGATGAGCAGTTCTTC.